Listed below are T cell receptor beta chains from one sample, sequenced in a study of identical twins. A single record per CDR3 protein comes from TCRdb applying MiXCR to the 5' RACE reads. The data show about 570,000 distinct CDR3 sequences, around a tenth seen once. A further study also used this sample, focusing on yellow fever vaccine responses in identical twins.

What was sequenced was PBMCs. The receptors were gathered from a woman aged 18 to 35 in good health. Both conserved end residues are part of each CDR3. The D gene is left open where the match is weak. Not every row has a clone size; where given, it reads once, few, many or a size class.

CDR3aa: CATSRDRQGVEKLFF
CDR3nt: TGTGCCACCAGCAGAGATAGGCAGGGCGTTGAAAAACTGTTTTTT
abundance: NA
j_gene: TRBJ1-4
len: 15
d_gene: NA
v_gene: TRBV15

CDR3aa: CATSDNSYEQYF
CDR3nt: TGTGCCACCAGTGACAACTCCTACGAGCAGTACTTC
abundance: few
j_gene: TRBJ2-7
len: 12
d_gene: NA
v_gene: TRBV24-1

CDR3aa: CASRKGGLAGDYNEQFF
CDR3nt: TGTGCCAGCAGGAAAGGGGGACTAGCGGGAGATTACAATGAGCAGTTCTTC
abundance: few
j_gene: TRBJ2-1
len: 17
d_gene: TRBD2
v_gene: TRBV7-9

CDR3aa: CASSPTGGTGANVLTF
CDR3nt: TGTGCCAGTAGCCCCACCGGGGGGACCGGGGCCAACGTCCTGACTTTC
abundance: few
j_gene: TRBJ2-6
len: 16
d_gene: TRBD2
v_gene: TRBV19

CDR3aa: CASRPSGRSNEQFF
CDR3nt: TGTGCCAGCAGACCCAGCGGGAGATCCAATGAGCAGTTCTTC
abundance: NA
j_gene: TRBJ2-1
len: 14
d_gene: TRBD2
v_gene: TRBV12-3/TRBV12-4

CDR3aa: CASSSDRLSSYEQYF
CDR3nt: TGTGCCAGCAGTTCCGACAGGCTAAGCTCCTACGAGCAGTACTTC
abundance: few
j_gene: TRBJ2-7
len: 15
d_gene: NA
v_gene: TRBV27

CDR3aa: CASSLELEDTQYF
CDR3nt: TGTGCCAGCAGCTTAGAGCTGGAGGATACGCAGTATTTT
abundance: many
j_gene: TRBJ2-3
len: 13
d_gene: NA
v_gene: TRBV7-9

CDR3aa: CASRAQGYSGNTIYF
CDR3nt: TGTGCCAGCAGGGCACAGGGATATTCGGGAAACACCATATATTTT
abundance: few
j_gene: TRBJ1-3
len: 15
d_gene: NA
v_gene: TRBV25-1

CDR3aa: CATRGDAGGYEQYF
CDR3nt: TGTGCCACCAGAGGGGACGCGGGCGGCTACGAGCAGTACTTC
abundance: NA
j_gene: TRBJ2-7
len: 14
d_gene: NA
v_gene: TRBV15

CDR3aa: CASSLYSGGGSYNSPLHF
CDR3nt: TGCGCCAGCAGCTTGTACAGCGGCGGGGGCTCCTATAATTCACCCCTCCACTTT
abundance: NA
j_gene: TRBJ1-6
len: 18
d_gene: NA
v_gene: TRBV5-1

CDR3aa: CSVANRDRVPNGYTF
CDR3nt: TGCAGCGTTGCAAACCGGGACAGGGTCCCCAATGGCTACACCTTC
abundance: many
j_gene: TRBJ1-2
len: 15
d_gene: TRBD1
v_gene: TRBV29-1

CDR3aa: CASSQDLAANQPQHF
CDR3nt: TGTGCCAGCAGCCAAGATCTTGCAGCTAATCAGCCCCAGCATTTT
abundance: few
j_gene: TRBJ1-5
len: 15
d_gene: NA
v_gene: TRBV3-1

CDR3aa: CATSRADSWNTGELFF
CDR3nt: TGTGCCACCAGTCGGGCCGACAGTTGGAACACCGGGGAGCTGTTTTTT
abundance: few
j_gene: TRBJ2-2
len: 16
d_gene: NA
v_gene: TRBV24-1

CDR3aa: CASSYFGTGNQPQHF
CDR3nt: TGTGCCAGCAGTTACTTCGGGACAGGCAATCAGCCCCAGCATTTT
abundance: NA
j_gene: TRBJ1-5
len: 15
d_gene: TRBD1
v_gene: TRBV6-2/TRBV6-3

CDR3aa: CSARTGATNEKLFF
CDR3nt: TGCAGTGCTAGAACGGGTGCAACTAATGAAAAACTGTTTTTT
abundance: many
j_gene: TRBJ1-4
len: 14
d_gene: NA
v_gene: TRBV20-1

CDR3aa: CASRRLAGVGKFF
CDR3nt: TGTGCCAGCAGACGACTAGCGGGAGTCGGCAAGTTCTTC
abundance: many
j_gene: TRBJ2-1
len: 13
d_gene: TRBD2
v_gene: TRBV12-3/TRBV12-4

CDR3aa: CSADPWQYF
CDR3nt: TGCAGTGCTGACCCATGGCAGTACTTC
abundance: many
j_gene: TRBJ2-5
len: 9
d_gene: NA
v_gene: TRBV20-1

CDR3aa: CASSQDRNSYNEQFF
CDR3nt: TGTGCCAGCAGCCAAGATCGGAACTCGTACAATGAGCAGTTCTTC
abundance: many
j_gene: TRBJ2-1
len: 15
d_gene: NA
v_gene: TRBV4-2

CDR3aa: CASSLNRGRVSGELFF
CDR3nt: TGTGCCAGCAGTTTAAATCGCGGCAGGGTATCCGGGGAGCTGTTTTTT
abundance: many
j_gene: TRBJ2-2
len: 16
d_gene: NA
v_gene: TRBV27

CDR3aa: CASSVTVAKNIQYF
CDR3nt: TGCGCCAGCAGCGTTACGGTGGCCAAAAACATTCAGTACTTC
abundance: many
j_gene: TRBJ2-4
len: 14
d_gene: NA
v_gene: TRBV5-1

CDR3aa: CSASPRDKVGRTSYNEQFF
CDR3nt: TGCAGTGCTAGCCCCCGGGACAAGGTGGGACGAACCTCCTACAATGAGCAGTTCTTC
abundance: NA
j_gene: TRBJ2-1
len: 19
d_gene: NA
v_gene: TRBV20-1

CDR3aa: CASSEVNTGFQPQHF
CDR3nt: TGTGCCAGCAGTGAAGTGAATACAGGGTTTCAGCCCCAGCATTTT
abundance: many
j_gene: TRBJ1-5
len: 15
d_gene: NA
v_gene: TRBV2

CDR3aa: CASSDGVDYGYTF
CDR3nt: TGTGCCAGCTCCGATGGTGTGGACTATGGCTACACCTTC
abundance: NA
j_gene: TRBJ1-2
len: 13
d_gene: NA
v_gene: TRBV18

CDR3aa: CATSDLDGEETQYF
CDR3nt: TGTGCCACCAGTGATTTGGACGGGGAAGAGACCCAGTACTTC
abundance: many
j_gene: TRBJ2-5
len: 14
d_gene: NA
v_gene: TRBV24-1

CDR3aa: CSAREDLSSTDTQYF
CDR3nt: TGCAGTGCTAGAGAGGACTTGTCTAGCACAGATACGCAGTATTTT
abundance: few
j_gene: TRBJ2-3
len: 15
d_gene: NA
v_gene: TRBV20-1

CDR3aa: CASSFLRGVSYEQYF
CDR3nt: TGTGCCAGCAGCTTCCTTAGAGGGGTATCCTACGAGCAGTACTTC
abundance: few
j_gene: TRBJ2-7
len: 15
d_gene: NA
v_gene: TRBV5-6

CDR3aa: CASSWPQAGGGSYNEQFF
CDR3nt: TGCGCCAGCAGCTGGCCCCAGGCGGGGGGGGGATCCTACAATGAGCAGTTCTTC
abundance: few
j_gene: TRBJ2-1
len: 18
d_gene: TRBD2
v_gene: TRBV5-1

CDR3aa: CASSQDRTSGTYEQFF
CDR3nt: TGCGCCAGCAGCCAAGACAGGACTAGCGGGACCTATGAGCAGTTCTTC
abundance: many
j_gene: TRBJ2-1
len: 16
d_gene: TRBD2
v_gene: TRBV4-3

CDR3aa: CASSLPTTKNIQYF
CDR3nt: TGTGCCAGCAGCTTACCCACGACCAAAAACATTCAGTACTTC
abundance: many
j_gene: TRBJ2-4
len: 14
d_gene: NA
v_gene: TRBV7-8

CDR3aa: CCARAGGLSNTGELFF
CDR3nt: TGCTGTGCTAGGGCGGGGGGCCTGTCGAACACCGGGGAGCTGTTTTTT
abundance: NA
j_gene: TRBJ2-2
len: 16
d_gene: TRBD2
v_gene: TRBV20-1

CDR3aa: CASSQGTGPSGSEQYF
CDR3nt: TGCGCCAGCAGCCAAGGGACCGGCCCCTCGGGTTCCGAGCAGTACTTC
abundance: few
j_gene: TRBJ2-7
len: 16
d_gene: NA
v_gene: TRBV4-3

CDR3aa: CASSFDGSNQPQHF
CDR3nt: TGTGCCAGCAGCTTCGACGGCAGCAATCAGCCCCAGCATTTT
abundance: many
j_gene: TRBJ1-5
len: 14
d_gene: NA
v_gene: TRBV7-9

CDR3aa: CASSESSGITYEQYF
CDR3nt: TGCGCCAGCAGTGAGTCTAGCGGGATTACCTACGAGCAGTACTTC
abundance: few
j_gene: TRBJ2-7
len: 15
d_gene: TRBD2
v_gene: TRBV10-2

CDR3aa: CASHTLKPNQPQHF
CDR3nt: TGCGCCAGCCATACCCTTAAACCAAATCAGCCCCAGCATTTT
abundance: many
j_gene: TRBJ1-5
len: 14
d_gene: NA
v_gene: TRBV4-1

CDR3aa: CSVDGGAATEAFF
CDR3nt: TGCAGCGTTGACGGGGGAGCTGCCACTGAAGCTTTCTTT
abundance: NA
j_gene: TRBJ1-1
len: 13
d_gene: NA
v_gene: TRBV29-1

CDR3aa: CASSPGRGSETQYF
CDR3nt: TGTGCCAGCAGCCCGGGGCGTGGATCGGAGACCCAGTACTTC
abundance: NA
j_gene: TRBJ2-5
len: 14
d_gene: NA
v_gene: TRBV7-2

CDR3aa: CSARGQPSSYEQYF
CDR3nt: TGCAGCGCCCGAGGACAGCCCAGCTCCTACGAGCAGTACTTC
abundance: many
j_gene: TRBJ2-7
len: 14
d_gene: NA
v_gene: TRBV29-1

CDR3aa: CASSLRPLGTEAFF
CDR3nt: TGTGCCAGCAGCTTAAGGCCTCTGGGCACTGAAGCTTTCTTT
abundance: many
j_gene: TRBJ1-1
len: 14
d_gene: NA
v_gene: TRBV7-2

CDR3aa: CASSVGQGNEKLFF
CDR3nt: TGTGCCAGCAGCGTCGGACAGGGTAATGAAAAACTGTTTTTT
abundance: many
j_gene: TRBJ1-4
len: 14
d_gene: TRBD1
v_gene: TRBV9

CDR3aa: CASSIDRAVGAGQETQYF
CDR3nt: TGTGCCAGCAGCATCGACCGCGCGGTGGGAGCGGGGCAAGAGACCCAGTACTTC
abundance: NA
j_gene: TRBJ2-5
len: 18
d_gene: TRBD2
v_gene: TRBV7-8

CDR3aa: CASSPSGVQPQHF
CDR3nt: TGTGCCAGCAGTCCCTCGGGAGTTCAGCCCCAGCATTTT
abundance: NA
j_gene: TRBJ1-5
len: 13
d_gene: NA
v_gene: TRBV6-2/TRBV6-3

CDR3aa: CSARDRSDTQYF
CDR3nt: TGCAGTGCTAGAGACAGGTCCGATACGCAGTATTTT
abundance: many
j_gene: TRBJ2-3
len: 12
d_gene: NA
v_gene: TRBV20-1

CDR3aa: CASSQTGGPMSEAFF
CDR3nt: TGTGCCAGCAGTCAGACAGGGGGTCCCATGTCTGAAGCTTTCTTT
abundance: few
j_gene: TRBJ1-1
len: 15
d_gene: TRBD1
v_gene: TRBV2

CDR3aa: CASSTQGGSTDTQYF
CDR3nt: TGTGCCAGCAGCACACAGGGCGGGAGCACAGATACGCAGTATTTT
abundance: NA
j_gene: TRBJ2-3
len: 15
d_gene: NA
v_gene: TRBV9

CDR3aa: CASSPDRNIQYF
CDR3nt: TGTGCCAGCAGTCCGGACAGAAACATTCAGTACTTC
abundance: many
j_gene: TRBJ2-4
len: 12
d_gene: NA
v_gene: TRBV6-5